This paragraph reports one T cell receptor beta chain. The V gene end was trimmed by 5 bases and the J gene end by 3 bases; junction bases not matched to a gene: 5. CDR3 length equals 14 residues. Germline loops: CDR1 SGHAT, CDR2 FQDESV (reference sequence). 13 Jbeta primers and 60 Vbeta primers were used for the PCR. TCRdb keeps only in-frame clones here, not all; method: immunoSEQ multiplex PCR. The table records about 150,000 clones, more than 65% of them present only once. These data are taken from a study of cytomegalovirus exposure and HLA in healthy donors. Study information: HLA-typed donors were the source of approximately 86 million unique TCRs held in an early data release.

Sequencing input: PBMCs. V and J are TRBV11-1 and TRBJ2-7; TRBD1 matches at 9 bases. This TCR came from a man between 50 and 59 years old in good health and CMV-seropositive. The CDR3 DNA is TGTGCCAGCAGCCGGGGACAGGGCGACTACGAGCAGTACTTC. Translated: CASSRGQGDYEQYF.